The subject of this entry is one TCR beta chain. Its specific antigen is unknown. There are no base qualities to consult, and no much larger clone falls within one base. Each collaborating institution followed its own protocols to collect whole blood in K2EDTA tubes. For TCRbeta analysis, collaborators shipped samples as frozen whole blood, isolated PBMCs, or DNA extracted from either of those sample types. CDR3 length: 14 amino acids, cysteine to phenylalanine. Solely the CDR3 DNA is kept, with 42 bases framed from the first base. CDR1 SGHNT and CDR2 YYREEE were looked up in the germline V gene (reference sequence). V trim: 4 bases; J trim: 8 bases; unmatched bases: 8. TCRbeta CDR3 regions were amplified from genomic DNA using the immunoSEQ Assay, a bias-controlled multiplex PCR. Per the source publication's procedure: The number of nucleated cells in each sample was estimated from the amplification of reference gene primers within the assay. To quantify the absolute abundance of each unique TCRbeta CDR3 rearrangement, sequence reads were collapsed and filtered. For each sample, productive Simpson clonality was calculated as the square root of Simpson's diversity index across productive rearrangements. What TCRdb holds here is the immuneACCESS table cut down to in-frame rearrangements. Part of the clones is not present; checked against another copy, under half of the missing clones reflect an unresolved V gene, and the others are unexplained. V, J and clone size are those of that table, while D and trimming were read from the DNA. Here the sample has roughly 200,000 clones; around 86% occur a single time. The ten largest make up 2.9% of the sample.

The data derive from a study of blood T cell repertoires in COVID-19 (dated by TCRdb to the early 2020s). A note on the overall study: The collaborator samples originated in the United States, Italy and Spain and spanned the acute and convalescent phases of COVID-19. The material from the prospective study consisted of cDNA or gDNA derived from T cells, B-cell-depleted T cells, or PBMCs. Subjects who had been exposed to COVID-19, were actively infected with it, or had recovered from it provided the deeply sampled blood TCRbeta repertoires that made up the dataset. Sample metadata almost always included a de-identified subject ID, COVID-19 status, age in years and sex. A freely available public database, intended as a resource for researchers studying the immune response to SARS-CoV-2, is where the repertoires were released. Samples were obtained from the ongoing ImmuneRACE study (first 160 participants) and from over 1,000 subjects provided by 6 global collaborators. HLA class I and class II types, where available, came from metadata supplied by the sample provider rather than from assay-based typing.

Beyond this particular receptor, the publication reports: The quantity of clinical and demographic metadata differed by source and by participant and was supplied without curation.

The sequencing sample was made of peripheral blood. The sequence is built from TRBV5-4 and TRBJ1-3, with 8 middle bases fitting TRBD1. The clonotype originates from a woman aged 30 to 39 with active or convalescent COVID-19. The DNA reads TGTGCCAGCAGCCCCGACAGGGGAGAGGACACCATATATTTT. This encodes CASSPDRGEDTIYF.